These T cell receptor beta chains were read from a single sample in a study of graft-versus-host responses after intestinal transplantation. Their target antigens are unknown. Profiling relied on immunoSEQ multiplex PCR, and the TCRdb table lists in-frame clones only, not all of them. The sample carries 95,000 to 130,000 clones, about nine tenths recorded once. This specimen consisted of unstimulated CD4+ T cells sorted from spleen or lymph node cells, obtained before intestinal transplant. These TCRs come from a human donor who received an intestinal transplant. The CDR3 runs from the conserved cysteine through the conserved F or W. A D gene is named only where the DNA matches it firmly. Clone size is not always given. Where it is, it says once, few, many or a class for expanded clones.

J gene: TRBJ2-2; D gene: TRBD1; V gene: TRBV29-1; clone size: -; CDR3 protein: CSVFDRAGELFF; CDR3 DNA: TGCAGCGTTTTCGACAGGGCCGGGGAGCTGTTTTTT
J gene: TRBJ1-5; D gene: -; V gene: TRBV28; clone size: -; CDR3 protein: CASSPRAQPQHF; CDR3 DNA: TGTGCCAGCAGTCCCAGGGCCCAGCCCCAGCATTTT
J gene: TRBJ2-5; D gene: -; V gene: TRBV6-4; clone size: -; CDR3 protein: CASNGGPTPKTQYF; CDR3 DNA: TGTGCCAGCAATGGCGGCCCGACCCCCAAGACCCAGTACTTC
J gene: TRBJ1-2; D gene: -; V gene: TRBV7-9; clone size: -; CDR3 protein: CASSLHSIYGYTF; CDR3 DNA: TGTGCCAGCAGCCTCCACTCTATTTATGGCTACACCTTC
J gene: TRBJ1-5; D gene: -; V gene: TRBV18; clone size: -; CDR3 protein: CASSPFYSNQPQHF; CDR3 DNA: TGTGCCAGCTCACCATTTTATAGCAATCAGCCCCAGCATTTT
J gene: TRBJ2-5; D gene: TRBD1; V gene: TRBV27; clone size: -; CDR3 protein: CASSWDRGETQYF; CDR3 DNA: TGTGCCAGCAGCTGGGACAGGGGAGAGACCCAGTACTTC
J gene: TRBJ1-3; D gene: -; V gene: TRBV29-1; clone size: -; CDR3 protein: CSARRGGDASGNTIYF; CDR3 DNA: TGCAGCGCCAGACGGGGGGGGGACGCATCTGGAAACACCATATATTTT
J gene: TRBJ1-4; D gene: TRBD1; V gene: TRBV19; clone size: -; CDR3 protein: CASSWRGDRGEKLFF; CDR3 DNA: TGTGCCAGTAGTTGGAGGGGGGACAGGGGTGAAAAACTGTTTTTT
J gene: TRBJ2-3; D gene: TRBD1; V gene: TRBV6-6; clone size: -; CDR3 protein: CASSYLTGGTDTQYF; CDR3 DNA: TGTGCCAGCAGTTACCTGACAGGGGGCACAGATACGCAGTATTTT
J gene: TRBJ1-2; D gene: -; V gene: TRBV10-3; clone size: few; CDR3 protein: CAISVRATNYGYTF; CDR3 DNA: TGTGCCATCAGTGTTAGAGCCACTAACTATGGCTACACCTTC
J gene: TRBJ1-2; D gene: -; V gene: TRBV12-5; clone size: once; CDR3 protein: CASGLINTNGYTF; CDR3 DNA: TGTGCTAGTGGTTTGATCAACACCAATGGCTACACCTTC
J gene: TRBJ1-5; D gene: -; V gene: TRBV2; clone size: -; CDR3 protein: CASSRVTGLQPQHF; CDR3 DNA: TGTGCCAGCAGTCGCGTTACAGGGTTACAGCCCCAGCATTTT
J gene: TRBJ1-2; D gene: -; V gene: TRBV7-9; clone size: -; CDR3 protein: CASSSTGTIGYGYTF; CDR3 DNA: TGTGCCAGCAGCTCAACCGGGACAATCGGGTATGGCTACACCTTC
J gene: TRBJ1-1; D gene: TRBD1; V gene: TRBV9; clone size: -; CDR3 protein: CASSRDRGKTEAFF; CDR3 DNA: TGTGCCAGCAGCAGGGACAGGGGAAAAACTGAAGCTTTCTTT
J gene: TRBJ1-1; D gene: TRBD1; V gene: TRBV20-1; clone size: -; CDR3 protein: CSAADRALGFF; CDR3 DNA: TGCAGTGCGGCAGACAGGGCCCTGGGGTTCTTT